The 31 T cell receptor beta chains below were found in one sample sequenced in a study of spatial heterogeneity in lung cancer (dated by TCRdb to 2018 to 2020). Explained via the paper, the time point label denotes: sample taken at primary tumor resection. Without any cell sorting, TCR sequencing was performed on whole RNA extracted either from tumor and nontumor lung tissue or from cryopreserved PBMC samples. The protocol used for the library was 5' RACE. TCRdb shows the sequencer as NextSeq 500. TCRdb reran the public reads through fastp at Q25 and MiXCR, keeping productive beta chains. Rows with a matching CDR3 protein are joined into one entry that keeps the most common DNA and genes. In this sample the table shows about 45,000 distinct CDR3 sequences, 10% to 15% of which occur a single time. Jointly, the top ten make up roughly 45% of the sample. The material was PBMCs, obtained at surgery. Receptor source: a female donor with early-stage non-small cell lung cancer.

This clonotype turned up a few times. The CDR3 DNA follows: TGCGCCAGCAGTTCCGGACTCTCTGGGGCCAACGTCCTGACTTTC. Translating gives CASSSGLSGANVLTF. V usage is TRBV5-1 and J usage is TRBJ2-6; TRBD2 might be the D (5 bases). V was trimmed by 5 bases and J by 0 bases, leaving 9 bases between them. The CDR3 covers 15 residues. Germline V gene data show CDR1 as SGHRS and CDR2 as YFSETQ.

The CDR3 is CASSFGTGLPEAFF. CDR3 DNA sequence: TGTGCCAGCAGTTTCGGGACAGGGTTACCTGAAGCTTTCTTT. This sequence joins TRBV12-3 or TRBV12-4 and TRBJ1-1; 9 positions agree with TRBD1. The CDR3 spans 14 residues. The V and J ends lost 3 bases and 6 bases, in that order; junction bases with no gene match: 5.

A note on this clonotype: A read error may be the cause here, since a much bigger clone is one base away. The V gene is TRBV12-3 or TRBV12-4, the J gene TRBJ2-3; D is perhaps TRBD2 (6 bases). V lost 3 bases, J lost 2 bases, and 18 bases lay in between. The CDR3 covers 17 residues. As DNA, the CDR3 is TGTGCCAGCAGTTTTCGTGCTAGCGCGACTTTCACAGATACGCAGTATTTT. It is translated as CASSFRASATFTDTQYF.

The genes are TRBV3-1 and TRBJ1-2; unclear D gene. The CDR3 covers 14 residues. V dropped 0 bases and J dropped 7 bases, with 12 bases sitting between them. The germline gives CDR1 LGHDT, CDR2 YNNKEL (reference sequence). Here the CDR3 reads CASSQEVSTVGYTF. The CDR3 coding sequence is TGTGCCAGCAGCCAAGAAGTATCCACGGTTGGCTACACCTTC.

The chain couples TRBV7-6 to TRBJ2-2; a possible D gene is TRBD2 (7 bases). CDR1 and CDR2 (germline): SGHVS, FNYEAQ. The CDR3 totals 16 residues. Between the trimmed V and J ends, which lost 2 bases and 4 bases, there was a span of 14 bases. Here the CDR3 reads CASSLWGGASTGELFF. CDR3 DNA: TGTGCCAGCAGCTTATGGGGGGGCGCGAGCACCGGGGAGCTGTTTTTT.

This clonotype was detected a few times. This rearrangement joins TRBV5-4 to TRBJ2-3; D unresolved. Looked up from germline, CDR1 is SGHNT and CDR2 is YYREEE (reference sequence). The V end was cut by 0 bases, the J end by 4 bases, with 6 bases between. CDR3 length: 13 amino acids. The CDR3 loop is CASSLGGSDTQYF. The DNA for the CDR3 is TGTGCCAGCAGCTTGGGCGGTTCAGATACGCAGTATTTT. The full variable domain, in which reference TRBV5-4 and TRBJ2-3 provide the parts outside the CDR3, is ETGVTQSPTHLIKTRGQQVTLRCSSQSGHNTVSWYQQALGQGPQFIFQYYREEENGRGNFPPRFSGLQFPNYSSELNVNALELDDSALYLCASSLGGSDTQYFGPGTRLTVL.

The rearrangement uses TRBV28 and TRBJ2-7; 8 bases map to TRBD1. Germline trimming cut 2 bases from V and 4 bases from J; bases unmatched to any gene: 16. The length of the CDR3 is 18 residues. Per the germline V gene, CDR1 is MDHEN and CDR2 is SYDVKM. CDR3 nucleotides: TGTGCCAGCAGTTTAGCACCGTCGCCCGGACAGGGACATTACGAGCAGTACTTC. This translates into CASSLAPSPGQGHYEQYF. Together with reference TRBV28 and TRBJ2-7, the CDR3 gives the full variable domain: DVKVTQSSRYLVKRTGEKVFLECVQDMDHENMFWYRQDPGLGLRLIYFSYDVKMKEKGDIPEGYSVSREKKERFSLILESASTNQTSMYLCASSLAPSPGQGHYEQYFGPGTRLTVT.

The chain carries TRBV3-1 and TRBJ1-3; D unclear. The CDR3 contains 15 residues. Trimming left V 3 bases short and J 3 bases short, with 12 bases between. Germline V gene lookup returns CDR1 LGHDT and CDR2 YNNKEL (reference sequence). In nucleotides, the CDR3 is TGTGCCAGCAGCCAGTTAGGAGAGGTTGGAAACACCATATATTTT. Amino acid sequence: CASSQLGEVGNTIYF.

The chain carries TRBV19 and TRBJ1-6, with 7 positions matching TRBD1. Per the germline V gene, CDR1 is LNHDA and CDR2 is SQIVND (reference sequence). Losses at the gene ends were 7 bases for V and 2 bases for J; bases not matched to a gene: 8. The CDR3 is made up of 16 amino acids. CDR3 residues: CASTEGGHTYNSPLHF. In DNA, the CDR3 is TGTGCCAGTACCGAAGGGGGCCACACCTATAATTCACCCCTCCACTTT.

The V gene is TRBV6-5, the J gene TRBJ2-3, with D maybe TRBD1 (6 bases). Trimming removed 7 bases from V and 2 bases from J, with 16 bases in between. The CDR3 consists of 15 residues. Germline CDR1 reads MNHEY; CDR2 reads SVGAGI. The CDR3 DNA reads as TGTGCCAGCAAACTACAGGGTGTTTACACAGATACGCAGTATTTT. Its translation: CASKLQGVYTDTQYF.

V gene TRBV20-1 combines with J gene TRBJ2-1, with TRBD2 matching over 7 bases. The CDR3 sequence is 15 residues long. Germline CDR1 reads DFQATT; CDR2 reads SNEGSKA (reference sequence). V lost 1 base, J lost 4 bases, and 7 bases stayed unmatched. DNA of the CDR3: TGCAGTGCTAGAGGGCCAGCGGGGAGATACAATGAGCAGTTCTTC. It specifies CSARGPAGRYNEQFF.

The table lists this clonotype with many counts. This chain connects TRBV3-1 to TRBJ1-1, with D possibly TRBD1 on 5 matching bases. Germline CDR1 and CDR2: LGHDT and YNNKEL (reference sequence). The CDR3 spans 14 residues. Trimming pared 3 bases from V and 0 bases from J, leaving 8 bases between. CDR3 sequence reads: CASSHRDLNTEAFF. CDR3 DNA sequence: TGTGCCAGCAGCCACAGGGACCTGAACACTGAAGCTTTCTTT.

This clonotype was counted a few times. The V gene is TRBV6-5, the J gene TRBJ2-3; D perhaps matches TRBD1 (6 bases). The CDR3 loop spans 16 amino acids. V was clipped by 4 bases and J by 4 bases, with 18 bases between them. Germline loops: CDR1 MNHEY, CDR2 SVGAGI. CDR3 bases: TGTGCCAGCAGTTCTGCGGGTGGGGGCGTCCCAGATACGCAGTATTTT. Protein: CASSSAGGGVPDTQYF.

This clonotype was recorded many times. The chain couples TRBV6-1 to TRBJ1-1; D might be TRBD1 (5 bases). V was trimmed by 4 bases and J by 0 bases, leaving 12 bases between them. Germline lookup yields CDR1 MNHNS and CDR2 SASEGT. The CDR3 is 15 residues long. This CDR3 reads CASSAKTVMNTEAFF. CDR3 in DNA: TGTGCCAGCAGTGCTAAGACAGTAATGAACACTGAAGCTTTCTTT.

The chain has TRBV3-1 and TRBJ2-3; D tentatively fits TRBD1 or TRBD2 (6 bases each). CDR1 is LGHDT, CDR2 YNNKEL, per germline (reference sequence). V dropped 1 base and J dropped 8 bases, with 16 bases sitting between them. This CDR3 has 15 residues. CDR3 coding DNA: TGTGCCAGCAGCCAAGGGCAGGGGACTCCCGGTACGCAGTATTTT. Translation: CASSQGQGTPGTQYF.

This clonotype has just a few counts. V gene TRBV7-2 combines with J gene TRBJ2-5, with 8 positions matching TRBD2. CDR3 length: 16 amino acids. Trimming cost V 4 bases and J 5 bases; bases outside gene matches: 12. From germline, CDR1 is SGHTA and CDR2 FQGNSA. This CDR3 is CASSSTWTSSQETQYF. CDR3 nucleotide sequence: TGTGCCAGCAGCTCCACGTGGACTAGCAGCCAGGAGACCCAGTACTTC.

This clonotype was observed many times. This sequence joins TRBV7-9 and TRBJ2-7, with 8 bases matching TRBD1. CDR1 and CDR2 from the germline V gene are SEHNR and FQNEAQ (reference sequence). V lost 1 base and J lost 4; bases outside the gene matches: 9. This CDR3 is 16 amino acids long. The CDR3 protein is CASSLDGQGSRYEQYF. As DNA, the CDR3 is TGTGCCAGCAGCTTAGACGGACAGGGAAGTAGGTACGAGCAGTACTTC.

This clonotype was counted at least ten times. This chain connects TRBV6-5 to TRBJ1-6, with D possibly being TRBD1 (5 bases). The CDR3 has 15 amino acids. V was shortened by 6 bases and J by 8 bases, with 17 bases between the two germline ends. The germline V gene has CDR1 MNHEY and CDR2 SVGAGI. The CDR3 reads CASSATNGGDSPLHF. CDR3 nucleotides: TGTGCCAGCAGCGCCACCAATGGAGGGGATTCACCCCTCCACTTT.

The genes are TRBV2 and TRBJ2-3; 14 nucleotides line up with TRBD2. The CDR3 covers 14 residues. CDR1 and CDR2 (germline): SNHLY, FYNNEI. V dropped 10 bases and J dropped 5; count of bases not matched to a gene: 5. The CDR3 bases are TGTGCCAAGACTAGCGGGGGGGCGATAGATACGCAGTATTTT. Its translation is CAKTSGGAIDTQYF.

This clonotype has ten or more counts. V gene TRBV14 combines with J gene TRBJ2-3; a possible D gene is TRBD2 (5 bases). CDR3 size: 13 residues. V shed 2 bases and J shed 3 bases, with 6 bases lying between them. CDR1 and CDR2 (germline): SGHDN, FVKESK. In DNA form, the CDR3 reads TGTGCCAGCAGCCAACCGGGGACAGATACGCAGTATTTT. Protein: CASSQPGTDTQYF.

The chain recombines TRBV6-5 with TRBJ1-1; D not resolved. The CDR3 is made up of 13 amino acids. V was shortened by 7 bases and J by 0 bases, with 9 bases between the two germline ends. CDR1 is MNHEY, CDR2 SVGAGI, per germline. CDR3 in amino acids: CASIGVMNTEAFF. The CDR3 region has the DNA TGTGCCAGCATTGGGGTCATGAACACTGAAGCTTTCTTT.

The V gene is TRBV29-1, the J gene TRBJ1-1; D possibly corresponds to TRBD1 (6 bases). The CDR3 length is 14 residues. V lost 3 bases and J 0 bases, leaving 11 bases between the germline ends. Germline V gives CDR1 SQVTM, CDR2 ANQGSEA. In nucleotides, the CDR3 is TGCAGCGTTGACGGGGGCGCGATGAACACTGAAGCTTTCTTT. Residues: CSVDGGAMNTEAFF.

This clonotype was found many times. As DNA, the CDR3 is TGTGCCAGCAGCTTCCGACAGGGAGACACTGAAGCTTTCTTT. It codes for CASSFRQGDTEAFF. This chain joins TRBV7-9 and TRBJ1-1; TRBD1 matches 7 bases. The germline V gene encodes CDR1 SEHNR and CDR2 FQNEAQ (reference sequence). Trimming at V came to 3 bases and at J to 3 bases, leaving 4 bases not matched to a gene. This CDR3 contains 14 residues.

In its sample, this clonotype was seen once. The V call is TRBV3-1, the J call TRBJ1-5; D is unresolved. Germline CDR1 and CDR2: LGHDT and YNNKEL (reference sequence). Trimming pared 5 bases from V and 3 bases from J, leaving 14 bases between. The CDR3 contains 15 residues. CDR3 nucleotides: TGTGCCAGCAGCGACGTACCGGGCGACAATCAGCCCCAGCATTTT. It codes for CASSDVPGDNQPQHF.

This clonotype was seen a few times. J is TRBJ1-1 and V is TRBV27; possible D gene TRBD1, 5 bases. The CDR3 loop spans 13 amino acids. Germline V gene sequence: CDR1 MNHEY, CDR2 SMNVEV (reference sequence). The germline V and J ends were trimmed by 4 bases and 3 bases, with 9 bases remaining between them. CDR3 sequence: CASSSRGYTEAFF. In nucleotides, the CDR3 is TGTGCCAGCAGTTCGAGGGGTTACACTGAAGCTTTCTTT.

There are a few counts of this clonotype. This chain uses TRBV3-1 with TRBJ2-7, with 9 bases fitting TRBD1. Germline lookup yields CDR1 LGHDT and CDR2 YNNKEL (reference sequence). V trimming: 2 bases; J trimming: 6 bases; junction bases outside the gene matches: 8. CDR3 length: 15 amino acids. DNA for the CDR3: TGTGCCAGCAGCCAACCGGGACAGGGTGTTCGCGAGCAGTACTTC. It is translated as CASSQPGQGVREQYF.

This clonotype showed up many times. The chain is built from TRBV11-2 and TRBJ2-3; TRBD2 matches 9 bases. The CDR3 spans 16 residues. Germline CDR1 is SGHAT and CDR2 is FQNNGV. The J segment lost 5 bases and the V segment lost 1 base, leaving 7 bases of the junction unmatched. In DNA form, the CDR3 reads TGTGCCAGCAGCTTAGTGGCGGGGGGGCCGGGAGATACGCAGTATTTT. Protein: CASSLVAGGPGDTQYF.

The chain couples TRBV3-1 to TRBJ2-1; 12 nucleotides line up with TRBD2. Looked up from germline, CDR1 is LGHDT and CDR2 is YNNKEL (reference sequence). The CDR3 totals 14 residues. Losses at the gene ends were 4 bases for V and 10 bases for J; bases not matched to a gene: 5. Here the CDR3 reads CASSLATSGGEQFF. Written as DNA, the CDR3 is TGTGCCAGCAGCCTCGCGACTAGCGGGGGCGAGCAGTTCTTC.

This rearrangement joins TRBV5-4 to TRBJ2-5; 7 bases agree with TRBD2. The germline V gene has CDR1 SGHNT and CDR2 YYREEE (reference sequence). The CDR3 has 13 residues. V lost 4 bases to trimming and J lost 3 bases; unmatched junction nucleotides: 3. The CDR3 is CASSPREKETQYF. CDR3 DNA: TGTGCCAGCAGCCCGCGGGAGAAAGAGACCCAGTACTTC.

This clonotype was seen a handful of times. The chain carries TRBV7-2 and TRBJ2-5, with 15 nucleotides matching TRBD2. CDR1 is SGHTA, CDR2 FQGNSA, per germline. V lost 5 bases to trimming and J lost 5 bases; unmatched junction nucleotides: 6. This CDR3 region has 16 residues. Here the CDR3 DNA reads TGTGCCAGCAGCCGAGGACTAGCGGGGGGGCGGGAGACCCAGTACTTC. Protein sequence: CASSRGLAGGRETQYF.

There are many counts of this clonotype. The chain uses TRBV7-9 and TRBJ1-1; D gene uncertain. The germline V and J ends were trimmed by 1 base and 7 bases, with 10 bases remaining between them. Germline V gene data show CDR1 as SEHNR and CDR2 as FQNEAQ (reference sequence). This CDR3 contains 13 residues. CDR3: CASSLDPVDEAFF. The CDR3 DNA reads as TGTGCCAGCAGCTTAGACCCGGTGGATGAAGCTTTCTTT.